This passage covers 21 T cell receptor beta chains from one sample sequenced in a study of T-cell memory formation after mild COVID-19. TCRdb reprocessed the 5' RACE reads via MiXCR and lists one record per CDR3 protein. The table lists approximately 300,000 distinct CDR3 sequences, more than 15% of them singletons. Sequenced sample: PBMCs or a T cell subset sorted from them (not recorded which). The source is a man between 18 and 29 years old who had mild COVID-19 (a few samples of this study predate the infection). Cell type and time point are not known.

A single count supports this clonotype. V gene TRBV12-3 or TRBV12-4 combines with J gene TRBJ2-4; unclear D gene. The V and J ends lost 2 bases and 6 bases respectively, with 2 bases between them. This CDR3 contains 11 residues. The CDR3 nucleotides are TGTGCCAGCAGTTTAAGAAACATTCAGTACTTC. As protein: CASSLRNIQYF.

V usage is TRBV11-1 and J usage is TRBJ2-1; D not certain. Germline assignment: CDR1 SGHAT and CDR2 FQDESV (reference sequence). Between the trimmed V and J ends, which lost 1 base and 0 bases, there was a span of 10 bases. The CDR3 is 16 residues long. The CDR3 reads CASSLVEARSYNEQFF. The CDR3 coding sequence is TGTGCCAGCAGCTTAGTAGAGGCTCGCTCCTACAATGAGCAGTTCTTC.

There are many counts of this clonotype. Written as DNA, the CDR3 is TGCAGCGTTGGGGAAGATACGCAGTATTTT. It translates to CSVGEDTQYF. The chain recombines TRBV29-1 with TRBJ2-3; D gene uncertain. V was trimmed by 4 bases and J by 5 bases, leaving 4 bases between them. The germline V gene encodes CDR1 SQVTM and CDR2 ANQGSEA. This CDR3 contains 10 residues.

The CDR3 is CASSVGLGPDTQYF. Written as DNA, the CDR3 is TGTGCCAGCAGCGTAGGGCTAGGACCAGATACGCAGTATTTT. V gene TRBV9 combines with J gene TRBJ2-3; D remains ambiguous. The CDR3 sequence is 14 residues long. V was trimmed by 0 bases and J by 4 bases, leaving 9 bases between them. The V gene's germline CDR1 is SGDLS and CDR2 YYNGEE.

The chain links TRBV15 to TRBJ1-4, with 9 bases aligning to TRBD1. Germline V gene data show CDR1 as LNHNV and CDR2 as YYDKDF (reference sequence). Trimming cost V 3 bases and J 7 bases; bases outside gene matches: 6. This CDR3 spans 15 amino acids. The CDR3 coding sequence is TGTGCCACCAGCAGGGAACAGGGGGCTGGTGAAAAACTGTTTTTT. Its protein product is CATSREQGAGEKLFF.

The V gene is TRBV5-1, the J gene TRBJ2-1; D is ambiguous. Per the germline V gene, CDR1 is SGHRS and CDR2 is YFSETQ. Trimming pared 0 bases from V and 6 bases from J, leaving 7 bases between. This CDR3 region has 13 residues. CDR3 protein: CASSLDGPNEQFF. CDR3 sequence (DNA): TGCGCCAGCAGCTTGGACGGACCCAATGAGCAGTTCTTC.

Note on this clonotype: One junction end disagrees with the germline gene, perhaps due to a read error. The chain carries TRBV12-3 or TRBV12-4 and TRBJ1-3, with 8 bases fitting TRBD1. CDR3 length: 14 residues. The CDR3 region has the DNA TGTGCCAGCAGTCGGGGACAGGCTGGGAACACCATATATTTT. Translated: CASSRGQAGNTIYF.

The chain uses TRBV10-1 and TRBJ1-6, with 7 bases that match TRBD1. V shed 6 bases and J 14 bases; nucleotides not matched to a gene: 4. There are 11 residues in the CDR3. CDR1 and CDR2 from the germline V gene are WNHNN and SYGVQD (reference sequence). CDR3 sequence: CASRGQITLHF. CDR3 coding DNA: TGCGCCAGCAGGGGACAGATAACCCTCCACTTT.

The table lists this clonotype with a few counts. The rearrangement links TRBV10-1 to TRBJ2-5, with D possibly matching TRBD1 (5 bases). CDR1 and CDR2 from the germline V gene are WNHNN and SYGVQD (reference sequence). The CDR3 length is 14 residues. Trimming removed 3 bases from V and 5 bases from J, with 13 bases in between. CDR3 sequence: CASSDAGFGETQYF. CDR3 DNA sequence: TGCGCCAGCAGTGATGCAGGGTTCGGCGAGACCCAGTACTTC.

This chain links TRBV5-1 with TRBJ2-3, with TRBD1 as a possible D gene (6 bases). Trimming took 8 bases from V and 5 from J, leaving 15 bases between them. Germline V gene data show CDR1 as SGHRS and CDR2 as YFSETQ. The CDR3 runs to 13 residues. As DNA, the CDR3 is TGCGCCAGTAGACAGGCAGAAAGAGATACGCAGTATTTT. Encoded protein: CASRQAERDTQYF.

The chain joins TRBV20-1 to TRBJ2-3; TRBD2 aligns across 10 bases. This CDR3 has 15 amino acids. Germline trimming cut 1 base from V and 4 bases from J; bases unmatched to any gene: 5. Germline V CDR1 and CDR2: DFQATT, SNEGSKA (reference sequence). DNA of the CDR3: TGCAGTGCTAGAGGTGCCGGGACTAGCGCAGATACGCAGTATTTT. This encodes CSARGAGTSADTQYF.

A few counts support this clonotype. The chain employs TRBV12-3 or TRBV12-4 and TRBJ2-5; D is perhaps TRBD1 (5 bases). CDR3 length: 14 amino acids. With 6 bases removed from V and 0 bases from J, the gap between germline ends came to 11 bases. The CDR3 loop reads CASSRQQDQETQYF. The CDR3 region has the DNA TGTGCCAGCAGCCGCCAACAGGACCAAGAGACCCAGTACTTC.

V usage is TRBV7-3 and J usage is TRBJ2-2; D possibly uses TRBD1 or TRBD2 (6 bases each). Trimming removed 4 bases at V and 3 bases at J, with 18 bases between. In germline, CDR1 is SGHTA, CDR2 FQGTGA. The CDR3 consists of 17 residues. CDR3: CASSSMGATGDTGELFF. CDR3 nucleotides: TGTGCCAGCAGCTCCATGGGGGCGACGGGGGACACCGGGGAGCTGTTTTTT. Complete variable domain (other parts from reference TRBV7-3 and TRBJ2-2): GAGVSQTPSNKVTEKGKYVELRCDPISGHTALYWYRQSLGQGPEFLIYFQGTGAADDSGLPNDRFFAVRPEGSVSTLKIQRTERGDSAVYLCASSSMGATGDTGELFFGEGSRLTVL.

This clonotype was seen at least ten times. The chain uses TRBV7-9 and TRBJ2-7; the D is unclear. Germline lookup yields CDR1 SEHNR and CDR2 FQNEAQ (reference sequence). V was clipped by 4 bases and J by 5 bases, with 12 bases between them. The CDR3 has 13 amino acids. The CDR3 DNA is TGTGCCAGCAGCTACTCCTGGGTGAACGAGCAGTACTTC. Translating gives CASSYSWVNEQYF.

The CDR3 DNA follows: TGTGCCAGCAGCGGTGGTAATAGCAATCAGCCCCAGCATTTT. Residues: CASSGGNSNQPQHF. The J gene is TRBJ1-5, the V gene TRBV7-6; no clear D. The CDR3 is 14 amino acids. The V end lost 5 bases, the J end lost 0 bases, and 8 bases lay between the germline ends. Germline-derived CDR1 and CDR2 are SGHVS and FNYEAQ.

This clonotype was observed a few times. J is TRBJ2-3 and V is TRBV12-3 or TRBV12-4, with D possibly TRBD1 on 5 matching bases. V lost 3 bases to trimming and J lost 0 bases, with 10 bases between them. This CDR3 comprises 15 residues. This CDR3 reads CASSLFGASTDTQYF. The DNA of the CDR3 is TGTGCCAGCAGTTTGTTTGGGGCCAGCACAGATACGCAGTATTTT.

V is TRBV25-1 and J is TRBJ2-5, with unresolved D. Germline loops: CDR1 MGHDK, CDR2 SYGVNS. Trimming pared 8 bases from V and 5 bases from J, leaving 24 bases between. This CDR3 region has 16 residues. In DNA form, the CDR3 reads TGTGCCAGCTCCTCTCCTCCGCCACCGGCTCAGGAGACCCAGTACTTC. Protein sequence: CASSSPPPPAQETQYF.

The rearrangement joins TRBV4-1 to TRBJ2-5, with D unresolved. CDR3 length: 14 residues. V was pared by 3 bases and J by 5 bases, with 13 bases between. The germline V gene has CDR1 MGHRA and CDR2 YSYEKL. The CDR3 coding sequence is TGCGCCAGCAGCCAGACGCTAGTGGCGGAGACCCAGTACTTC. Protein sequence: CASSQTLVAETQYF.

In this sample, this clonotype turned up a few times. The chain is built from TRBV6-1 and TRBJ1-1; no firm D call. The V end was cut by 4 bases, the J end by 3 bases, with 12 bases between. Germline CDR1 reads MNHNS; CDR2 reads SASEGT. The CDR3 runs to 14 residues. DNA for the CDR3: TGTGCCAGCAGTGCCGATATTTGGGACACTGAAGCTTTCTTT. Translated: CASSADIWDTEAFF.

This clonotype was observed at least ten times. CDR3 sequence: CASSQDSLLNEQFF. The CDR3 nucleotides are TGTGCCAGCAGCCAAGATTCCCTTCTCAATGAGCAGTTCTTC. This sequence joins TRBV4-2 and TRBJ2-1; D unclear. From germline, CDR1 is LGHNA and CDR2 YNFKEQ. The CDR3 totals 14 residues. V lost 0 bases, J lost 6 bases, and 9 bases lay in between.

This clonotype has a count of ten or more. The genes are TRBV7-6 and TRBJ1-5; 8 bases match TRBD1. Trimming removed 5 bases from V and 7 bases from J; junction bases left unmatched: 4. The CDR3 extends over 13 amino acids. CDR1 SGHVS and CDR2 FNYEAQ come from the germline V gene. The CDR3 sequence is CASSGQGSQPQHF. The DNA of the CDR3 is TGTGCCAGCAGCGGACAGGGTAGCCAGCCCCAGCATTTT.